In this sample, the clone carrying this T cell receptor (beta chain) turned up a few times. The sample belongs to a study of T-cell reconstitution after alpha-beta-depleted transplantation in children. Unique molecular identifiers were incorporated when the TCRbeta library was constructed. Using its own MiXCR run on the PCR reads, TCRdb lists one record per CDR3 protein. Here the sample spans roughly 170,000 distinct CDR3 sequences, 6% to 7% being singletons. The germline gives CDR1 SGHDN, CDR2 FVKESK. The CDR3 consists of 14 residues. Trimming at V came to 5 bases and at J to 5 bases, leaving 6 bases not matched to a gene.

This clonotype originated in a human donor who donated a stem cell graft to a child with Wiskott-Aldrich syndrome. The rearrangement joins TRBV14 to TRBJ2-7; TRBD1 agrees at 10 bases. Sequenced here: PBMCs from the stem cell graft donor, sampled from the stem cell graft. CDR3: CASSNRDRGNEQYF. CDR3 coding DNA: TGTGCCAGCAGCAACCGGGACAGGGGTAACGAGCAGTACTTC.